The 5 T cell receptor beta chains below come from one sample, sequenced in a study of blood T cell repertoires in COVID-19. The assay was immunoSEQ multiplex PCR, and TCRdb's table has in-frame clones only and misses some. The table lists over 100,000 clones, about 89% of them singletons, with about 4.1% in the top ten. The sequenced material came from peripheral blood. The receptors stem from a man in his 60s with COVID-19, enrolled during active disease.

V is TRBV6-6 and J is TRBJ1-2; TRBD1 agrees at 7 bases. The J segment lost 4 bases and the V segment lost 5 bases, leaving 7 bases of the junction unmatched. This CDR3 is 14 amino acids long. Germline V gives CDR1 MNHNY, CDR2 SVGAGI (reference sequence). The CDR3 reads CASSRQGEPYGYTF. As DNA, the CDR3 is TGTGCCAGCAGTCGACAGGGTGAACCCTATGGCTACACCTTC.

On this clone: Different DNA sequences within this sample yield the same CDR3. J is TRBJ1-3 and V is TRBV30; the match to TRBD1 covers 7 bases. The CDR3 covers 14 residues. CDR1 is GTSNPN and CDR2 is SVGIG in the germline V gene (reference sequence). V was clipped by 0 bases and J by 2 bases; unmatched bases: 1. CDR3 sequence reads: CAWSVGTAGNTIYF. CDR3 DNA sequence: TGTGCCTGGAGTGTGGGGACAGCTGGAAACACCATATATTTT. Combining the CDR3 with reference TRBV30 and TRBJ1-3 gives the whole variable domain SQTIHQWPATLVQPVGSPLSLECTVEGTSNPNLYWYRQAAGRGLQLLFYSVGIGQISSEVPQNLSASRPQDRQFILSSKKLLLSDSGFYLCAWSVGTAGNTIYFGEGSWLTVV.

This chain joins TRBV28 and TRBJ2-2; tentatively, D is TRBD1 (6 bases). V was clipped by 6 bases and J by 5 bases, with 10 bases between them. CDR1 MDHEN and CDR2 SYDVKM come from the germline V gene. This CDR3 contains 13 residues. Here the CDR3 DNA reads TGTGCCAGCAGGAAACAGGGTACCGGGGAGCTGTTTTTT. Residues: CASRKQGTGELFF.

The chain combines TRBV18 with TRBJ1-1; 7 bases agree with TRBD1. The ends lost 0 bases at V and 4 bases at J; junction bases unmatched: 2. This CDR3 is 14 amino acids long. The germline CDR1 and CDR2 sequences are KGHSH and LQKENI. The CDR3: CASSPPQGGTEAFF. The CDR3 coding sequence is TGTGCCAGCTCACCACCGCAGGGGGGCACTGAAGCTTTCTTT. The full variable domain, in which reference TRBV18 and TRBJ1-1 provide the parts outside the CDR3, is NAGVMQNPRHLVRRRGQEARLRCSPMKGHSHVYWYRQLPEEGLKFMVYLQKENIIDESGMPKERFSAEFPKEGPSILRIQQVVRGDSAAYFCASSPPQGGTEAFFGQGTRLTVV.

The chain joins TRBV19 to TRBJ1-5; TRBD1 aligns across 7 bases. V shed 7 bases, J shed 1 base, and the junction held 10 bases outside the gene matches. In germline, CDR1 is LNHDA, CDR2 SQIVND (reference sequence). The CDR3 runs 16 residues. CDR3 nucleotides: TGTGCCAGTAACTCCGGACAGGCCAAAAGCAATCAGCCCCAGCATTTT. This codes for CASNSGQAKSNQPQHF.